The 26 T cell receptor beta chains below were found in one sample sequenced in a study of blood T cell repertoires in COVID-19. Libraries were prepared by immunoSEQ multiplex PCR; TCRdb keeps only in-frame clonotypes and omits some of them. Among more than 300,000 clones listed, approximately 90% were seen once. The sample was PBMCs or T cells enriched from blood (not recorded which). The origin of the receptors is a woman aged 18-29 years who had recovered from COVID-19.

The genes are TRBV7-2 and TRBJ2-1; TRBD2 matches at 9 bases. The CDR3 consists of 15 residues. CDR1 is SGHTA and CDR2 is FQGNSA in the germline V gene. V shed 7 bases, J shed 4 bases, and the junction held 8 bases outside the gene matches. The CDR3 here is CASIHSGGRYNEQFF. CDR3 in DNA: TGTGCCAGCATCCACAGCGGGGGGAGGTACAATGAGCAGTTCTTC.

V and J are TRBV14 and TRBJ1-2; 11 nucleotides align to TRBD1. Unmatched junction bases numbered 8, after V lost 2 bases and J lost 6 bases. This CDR3 is built from 16 residues. Germline V gene data show CDR1 as SGHDN and CDR2 as FVKESK. The CDR3 loop is CASSQPRTGGGNGYTF. CDR3 bases: TGTGCCAGCAGCCAACCCAGGACAGGGGGCGGAAATGGCTACACCTTC.

This sequence joins TRBV9 and TRBJ2-1; no firm D call. The CDR3 is 15 amino acids. Germline V gene sequence: CDR1 SGDLS, CDR2 YYNGEE. V lost 0 bases and J 0 bases, leaving 7 bases between the germline ends. CDR3 coding DNA: TGTGCCAGCAGCGTAGAGCTAAACTCCTACAATGAGCAGTTCTTC. Encoded protein: CASSVELNSYNEQFF. Combining the CDR3 with reference TRBV9 and TRBJ2-1 gives the whole variable domain DSGVTQTPKHLITATGQRVTLRCSPRSGDLSVYWYQQSLDQGLQFLIQYYNGEERAKGNILERFSAQQFPDLHSELNLSSLELGDSALYFCASSVELNSYNEQFFGPGTRLTVL.

This chain's CDR3 is CASSIAGGEKLFF. The CDR3 DNA reads as TGTGCCAGTAGTATAGCAGGGGGGGAAAAACTGTTTTTT. This chain joins TRBV19 and TRBJ1-4, with 7 bases fitting TRBD1. The CDR3 runs to 13 residues. V shed 1 base and J 8 bases; nucleotides not matched to a gene: 1. Germline V lookup: CDR1 LNHDA, CDR2 SQIVND (reference sequence).

This chain joins TRBV7-3 and TRBJ2-1; D might be TRBD2 (6 bases). V gave up 5 bases and J gave up 4 bases, with 12 bases separating them. Germline V gene lookup returns CDR1 SGHTA and CDR2 FQGTGA. The CDR3 is 14 residues long. The CDR3 loop is CASSVDGLYNEQFF. For the CDR3, the DNA is TGTGCCAGCAGCGTAGACGGACTATACAATGAGCAGTTCTTC.

The chain uses TRBV6-4 and TRBJ2-3, with D perhaps matching TRBD1 (6 bases). The CDR3 has 15 amino acids. Germline loops: CDR1 MRHNA, CDR2 SNTAGT. The V end lost 2 bases, the J end lost 0 bases, and 9 bases lay between the germline ends. The CDR3 sequence is CASSDGQISTDTQYF. DNA for the CDR3: TGTGCCAGCAGTGACGGACAGATAAGCACAGATACGCAGTATTTT.

This clone was seen just once. V is TRBV6-5 and J is TRBJ1-2, with 9 bases that match TRBD1. Losses at the gene ends were 5 bases for V and 5 bases for J; bases not matched to a gene: 6. Germline CDR1 reads MNHEY; CDR2 reads SVGAGI. This CDR3 is built from 14 residues. The CDR3 nucleotides are TGTGCCAGCAGTCTCCGCGGACAGGGGTATGGCTACACCTTC. Encoded protein: CASSLRGQGYGYTF.

In this sample, this clone turned up a few times. This sequence joins TRBV21-1 and TRBJ1-5; the table names TRBD1, a call not compared with the DNA. TRBV21-1 is termed a pseudogene. The CDR3 covers 19 residues. CDR3 nucleotides: TGTGCCAGCACCAAGGGGGACAGGGGAAAGGCGTATAGCAATCAGCCCCAGCATTTT. Protein product: CASTKGDRGKAYSNQPQHF.

The J gene is TRBJ1-2, the V gene TRBV2; 7 nucleotides agree with TRBD1. Germline V gene lookup returns CDR1 SNHLY and CDR2 FYNNEI. V shed 4 bases and J 5 bases; nucleotides not matched to a gene: 7. The CDR3 length is 14 residues. The CDR3 reads CASSVDRVGYGYTF. CDR3 DNA sequence: TGTGCCAGCAGTGTAGACAGGGTAGGGTATGGCTACACCTTC.

This clone has only a few counts. The chain recombines TRBV5-1 with TRBJ1-1, with 7 bases aligning to TRBD1. With V trimmed by 0 bases and J by 6 bases, 8 bases remained unmatched. Germline CDR1 and CDR2: SGHRS and YFSETQ. The CDR3 is 15 amino acids. In DNA, the CDR3 is TGCGCCAGCAGCTTGGGCGGGACAGATAATTCTGAAGCTTTCTTT. Amino acids: CASSLGGTDNSEAFF.

The V call is TRBV5-1, the J call TRBJ1-1, with 9 bases fitting TRBD1. This CDR3 comprises 12 residues. Germline CDR1 SGHRS, CDR2 YFSETQ. V gave up 6 bases and J gave up 6 bases; unmatched junction bases: 3. The CDR3 nucleotides read TGCGCCAGCAAGACAGGGGGGGCTGAAGCTTTCTTT. Protein product: CASKTGGAEAFF.

The CDR3 DNA follows: TGTGCCAGCAGTCCGACCCAGGGGGCGGTTCAGCCCCAGCATTTT. The encoded protein is CASSPTQGAVQPQHF. The J gene is TRBJ1-5, the V gene TRBV6-5; 8 positions agree with TRBD1. The V segment lost 5 bases and the J segment 6 bases; nucleotides outside the gene matches: 9. CDR3 size: 15 residues. CDR1 and CDR2 (germline): MNHEY, SVGAGI.

The chain carries TRBV19 and TRBJ1-5, with 8 nucleotides matching TRBD1. This CDR3 spans 13 amino acids. Germline V lookup: CDR1 LNHDA, CDR2 SQIVND (reference sequence). V was pared by 9 bases and J by 4 bases, with 5 bases of the junction left unmatched. The DNA for the CDR3 is TGTGCCAGCAGGGGGCGGGTGAATCAGCCCCAGCATTTT. It codes for CASRGRVNQPQHF.

The chain combines TRBV5-4 with TRBJ2-4, with D maybe TRBD2 (5 bases). Germline lookup yields CDR1 SGHNT and CDR2 YYREEE (reference sequence). The V end was cut by 1 base, the J end by 5 bases, with 19 bases between. The CDR3 has 17 amino acids. The CDR3 nucleotides read TGTGCCAGCAGCTTGTTTCCGGGGTCGAAACTTGAAAACATTCAGTACTTC. This gives the protein CASSLFPGSKLENIQYF.

This clone was seen once. V is TRBV6-5 and J is TRBJ1-2; D gene unclear. The V end lost 6 bases, the J end lost 8 bases, and 10 bases lay between the germline ends. Germline V gene lookup returns CDR1 MNHEY and CDR2 SVGAGI. This CDR3 contains 11 residues. Here the CDR3 reads CASRRDIGYTF. The CDR3 DNA is TGTGCCAGCAGGAGGGATATCGGCTACACCTTC.

The gene calls are TRBV2 and TRBJ1-2; D ambiguous. V dropped 3 bases and J dropped 3 bases, with 8 bases sitting between them. This CDR3 spans 13 amino acids. Germline V gene data show CDR1 as SNHLY and CDR2 as FYNNEI. As DNA, the CDR3 is TGTGCCAGCAGTGAGAAGAGGGACTATGGCTACACCTTC. It translates to CASSEKRDYGYTF.

CDR3 coding DNA: TGTGCCAGCAGCGTAGTCCCGGGCTCTGGGGCCAACGTCCTGACTTTC. This translates into CASSVVPGSGANVLTF. V usage is TRBV9 and J usage is TRBJ2-6; D ambiguous. The germline CDR1 and CDR2 sequences are SGDLS and YYNGEE. CDR3 size: 16 residues. Trimming cost V 0 bases and J 0 bases, with 7 bases left between them. The full variable domain, rest sourced from reference TRBV9 and TRBJ2-6, is DSGVTQTPKHLITATGQRVTLRCSPRSGDLSVYWYQQSLDQGLQFLIQYYNGEERAKGNILERFSAQQFPDLHSELNLSSLELGDSALYFCASSVVPGSGANVLTFGAGSRLTVL.

This chain links TRBV11-1 with TRBJ2-1, with 8 positions matching TRBD1. Per the germline V gene, CDR1 is SGHAT and CDR2 is FQDESV (reference sequence). V dropped 6 bases and J dropped 0; count of bases not matched to a gene: 7. This CDR3 spans 16 amino acids. The CDR3 here is CASSFRTGSSYNEQFF. The DNA for the CDR3 is TGTGCCAGCAGTTTCCGGACAGGGAGCTCCTACAATGAGCAGTTCTTC.

The chain has TRBV12-3 or TRBV12-4 and TRBJ2-3; D unclear. Trimming pared 3 bases from V and 6 bases from J, leaving 7 bases between. The CDR3 is 12 amino acids. CDR3 loop: CASSFMSDTQYF. In DNA form, the CDR3 reads TGTGCCAGCAGTTTTATGTCGGATACGCAGTATTTT.

The V and J genes are TRBV5-8 and TRBJ1-1, with 7 bases fitting TRBD1. The CDR3 covers 18 residues. CDR1 is SGHTS and CDR2 is YDEGEE in the germline V gene. The trim removed 0 bases at V and 1 base at J, leaving 12 bases unmatched. This chain's CDR3 is CASSLGGGQRNQNTEAFF. The CDR3, as DNA: TGTGCCAGCAGCTTGGGAGGGGGACAGAGAAATCAGAACACTGAAGCTTTCTTT.

The chain links TRBV5-1 to TRBJ1-1, with D perhaps TRBD1 (5 bases). This CDR3 spans 13 amino acids. V was trimmed by 2 bases and J by 1 base, leaving 6 bases between them. Germline V CDR1 and CDR2: SGHRS, YFSETQ. CDR3 nucleotide sequence: TGCGCCAGCAGCTTCCAGGGGAACACTGAAGCTTTCTTT. Translation: CASSFQGNTEAFF.

The CDR3 reads CATKTGTSGGLNTGELFF. The CDR3 DNA reads TGTGCCACCAAAACCGGGACTAGCGGGGGGTTGAACACCGGGGAGCTGTTTTTT. The chain employs TRBV27 and TRBJ2-2; TRBD2 matches 15 bases. Germline V gene sequence: CDR1 MNHEY, CDR2 SMNVEV (reference sequence). V lost 10 bases to trimming and J lost 1 base; unmatched junction nucleotides: 10. This CDR3 is built from 18 residues.

The CDR3: CASSPVGDRGYEQYF. Written as DNA, the CDR3 is TGTGCCAGCAGCCCAGTGGGGGACAGGGGCTACGAGCAGTACTTC. This rearrangement joins TRBV6-6 to TRBJ2-7; 10 positions agree with TRBD1. After removal of 6 bases from V and 3 bases from J, the junction contained 8 bases not matched to a gene. CDR1 is MNHNY and CDR2 is SVGAGI in the germline V gene (reference sequence). The CDR3 loop spans 15 amino acids.

The chain is built from TRBV3-1 (or the pseudogene TRBV3-2) and TRBJ2-1, with 13 bases identical to TRBD2. The CDR3 is made up of 19 amino acids. V was pared by 0 bases and J by 10 bases, with 15 bases of the junction left unmatched. Germline loops: CDR1 LGHDT, CDR2 YNNKEL (reference sequence). The DNA for the CDR3 is TGTGCCAGCAGCCAAGATCTCCCTACGACTAGCGGGAGGAAGGGGGAGCAGTTCTTC. Encoded protein: CASSQDLPTTSGRKGEQFF.

About this clone itself: Other DNA sequences of this sample code for an identical CDR3. The rearrangement joins TRBV19 to TRBJ2-7; 7 nucleotides agree with TRBD2. V was pared by 1 base and J by 3 bases, with 0 bases of the junction left unmatched. The germline gives CDR1 LNHDA, CDR2 SQIVND (reference sequence). The CDR3 sequence is 13 residues long. The CDR3: CASSIAGGYEQYF. For the CDR3, the DNA is TGTGCCAGTAGTATAGCGGGGGGCTACGAGCAGTACTTC. The complete variable domain, with remaining parts taken from reference TRBV19 and TRBJ2-7, reads DGGITQSPKYLFRKEGQNVTLSCEQNLNHDAMYWYRQDPGQGLRLIYYSQIVNDFQKGDIAEGYSVSREKKESFPLTVTSAQKNPTAFYLCASSIAGGYEQYFGPGTRLTVT.

The chain couples TRBV7-9 to TRBJ2-7, with 8 nucleotides matching TRBD1. The CDR3 covers 14 residues. V dropped 5 bases and J dropped 3; count of bases not matched to a gene: 6. From germline, CDR1 is SEHNR and CDR2 FQNEAQ (reference sequence). CDR3 DNA: TGTGCCAGCAGCCCCGGGACAGGTAACTACGAGCAGTACTTC. Amino acid sequence: CASSPGTGNYEQYF.